The TCR beta chain under discussion was sequenced for a study of T cell repertoires in cytomegalovirus infection. Study overall: Matching HLA type and CMV infection were both indicated by public TCR beta signatures.

This clonotype was observed a few times. Germline lookup yields CDR1 ENHRY and CDR2 SYGVKD. The CDR3 sequence is 13 residues long. V gave up 6 bases and J gave up 0 bases, with 8 bases separating them. TCRdb reanalysed the reads using MiXCR and keeps one entry per CDR3 protein. Found here are roughly 180,000 distinct CDR3 sequences, approximately 18% of them singletons; the top ten hold almost 25%. Specimen: CD8+ T cells from PBMCs. This TCR came from a human donor in good health (CMV status not recorded). Some clones in this sample may be carry-over from other donors' samples. The V and J genes are TRBV10-3 and TRBJ1-1; D is unresolved. CDR3 nucleotide sequence: TGTGCCATCAGCTGGAGCCTGAACACTGAAGCTTTCTTT. Amino acids: CAISWSLNTEAFF.